The 20 T cell receptor beta chains below were found in one sample sequenced in a study of cytomegalovirus exposure and HLA in healthy donors (dated by TCRdb to about 2017). Library preparation employed the immunoSEQ multiplex PCR assay. TCRdb retrieved this table from immuneACCESS and kept in-frame rearrangements only. Not all clones are present; in checked studies, unresolved V genes account for under half, and no reason is known for the remainder. For this sample the table gives about 49,000 clones, of which 92% were detected only once. The ten largest clonotypes hold approximately 1.4% of the sample. The specimen sequenced was PBMCs. Receptors originate from a young man in good health and CMV-seronegative.

The V gene is TRBV7-2, the J gene TRBJ2-3; D may be TRBD1 (5 bases). Germline values: CDR1 SGHTA, CDR2 FQGNSA. V shed 5 bases and J shed 0 bases, with 15 bases lying between them. The length of the CDR3 is 16 residues. This chain's CDR3 is CASSRQGSMSTDTQYF. The CDR3 nucleotides are TGTGCCAGCAGCCGGCAGGGAAGTATGAGCACAGATACGCAGTATTTT.

The V and J genes are TRBV5-1 and TRBJ2-1; the match to TRBD1 covers 11 bases. This CDR3 region has 15 residues. Germline CDR1 SGHRS, CDR2 YFSETQ. The V gene end was trimmed by 4 bases and the J gene end by 4 bases; junction bases not matched to a gene: 4. The chain's CDR3 is CASSGGTGGYNEQFF. DNA of the CDR3: TGCGCCAGCAGCGGCGGGACAGGGGGTTACAATGAGCAGTTCTTC.

The rearrangement uses TRBV5-4 and TRBJ2-5, with D maybe TRBD1 (6 bases). The CDR3 is 16 residues long. The V end lost 4 bases, the J end lost 2 bases, and 18 bases lay between the germline ends. Germline lookup yields CDR1 SGHNT and CDR2 YYREEE (reference sequence). CDR3: CASSPSAGVWQETQYF. The CDR3 nucleotides are TGTGCCAGCAGCCCGAGTGCAGGGGTCTGGCAAGAGACCCAGTACTTC.

The genes are TRBV10-3 and TRBJ1-1, with a weak D call TRBD1 (5 bases). Germline-derived CDR1 and CDR2 are ENHRY and SYGVKD. The CDR3 length is 14 residues. V dropped 10 bases and J dropped 4 bases, with 19 bases sitting between them. CDR3 nucleotide sequence: TGTGCCACCCTAAAATCCAGCGGGGCCACTGAAGCTTTCTTT. Its translation is CATLKSSGATEAFF.

This clone has only a few counts. The chain couples TRBV7-6 to TRBJ2-5; D might be TRBD1 (7 bases). This CDR3 region has 14 residues. V lost 8 bases to trimming and J lost 5 bases, with 18 bases between them. Germline-derived CDR1 and CDR2 are SGHVS and FNYEAQ. CDR3 coding DNA: TGTGCCAGCGGGCGGCAGGGGGGCGCTGAGACCCAGTACTTC. This sequence encodes CASGRQGGAETQYF.

This chain links TRBV9 with TRBJ2-3; 12 bases match TRBD1. From germline, CDR1 is SGDLS and CDR2 YYNGEE. This CDR3 contains 16 residues. Unmatched junction bases numbered 8, after V lost 3 bases and J lost 6 bases. CDR3 nucleotide sequence: TGTGCCAGCAGCGCCGAGGGACAGGGGGCGCCGGATACGCAGTATTTT. Translation gives CASSAEGQGAPDTQYF.

The V call is TRBV5-1, the J call TRBJ2-3; D may be TRBD1 (6 bases). In germline, CDR1 is SGHRS, CDR2 YFSETQ. The ends were cut back, 1 base at V and 0 bases at J, with 9 bases in the middle. The CDR3 length is 15 residues. CDR3 bases: TGCGCCAGCAGCTTGCGGACAGACAGCACAGATACGCAGTATTTT. Encoded protein: CASSLRTDSTDTQYF. The full variable domain, completed using reference TRBV5-1 and TRBJ2-3, is KAGVTQTPRYLIKTRGQQVTLSCSPISGHRSVSWYQQTPGQGLQFLFEYFSETQRNKGNFPGRFSGRQFSNSRSEMNVSTLELGDSALYLCASSLRTDSTDTQYFGPGTRLTVL.

V gene TRBV7-6 combines with J gene TRBJ2-7; D is perhaps TRBD1 (6 bases). Germline V gene lookup returns CDR1 SGHVS and CDR2 FNYEAQ. The CDR3 length is 15 residues. The germline V and J ends were trimmed by 5 bases and 4 bases, with 18 bases remaining between them. For the CDR3, the DNA is TGTGCCAGCAGCCCGACAGGCCGCGATCGGTACGAGCAGTACTTC. Residues: CASSPTGRDRYEQYF.

The chain couples TRBV4-3 to TRBJ2-5, with TRBD1 as a possible D gene (5 bases). Germline CDR1 and CDR2: LGHNA and YSLEER. The V end lost 0 bases, the J end lost 6 bases, and 11 bases lay between the germline ends. This CDR3 spans 14 amino acids. The CDR3 nucleotides are TGCGCCAGCAGCCAAGACGGGCAGGGCAAGACCCAGTACTTC. It translates to CASSQDGQGKTQYF.

The chain combines TRBV7-2 with TRBJ1-2; D is undetermined. V was cut by 5 bases and J by 4 bases, with 11 bases left in between. This CDR3 has 13 amino acids. Germline V gene data show CDR1 as SGHTA and CDR2 as FQGNSA. This CDR3 reads CASSTAGPYGYTF. The CDR3 DNA follows: TGTGCCAGCAGCACTGCCGGTCCCTATGGCTACACCTTC.

The chain carries TRBV5-4 and TRBJ2-2; D remains unclear. From germline, CDR1 is SGHNT and CDR2 YYREEE (reference sequence). Between the trimmed V and J ends, which lost 10 bases and 0 bases, there was a span of 10 bases. This CDR3 has 13 amino acids. In DNA, the CDR3 is TGTGCCGGTCGGTATGCGAACACCGGGGAGCTGTTTTTT. This gives the protein CAGRYANTGELFF. The full variable domain, in which reference TRBV5-4 and TRBJ2-2 provide the parts outside the CDR3, is ETGVTQSPTHLIKTRGQQVTLRCSSQSGHNTVSWYQQALGQGPQFIFQYYREEENGRGNFPPRFSGLQFPNYSSELNVNALELDDSALYLCAGRYANTGELFFGEGSRLTVL.

The V call is TRBV19, the J call TRBJ2-7; 12 bases line up with TRBD2. V gave up 3 bases and J gave up 3 bases; unmatched junction bases: 12. The CDR3 is 18 residues long. Germline V gene lookup returns CDR1 LNHDA and CDR2 SQIVND (reference sequence). CDR3 amino acids: CASSIAHLAGGPGYEQYF. The CDR3 nucleotides read TGTGCCAGTAGTATCGCCCACCTAGCGGGAGGGCCGGGCTACGAGCAGTACTTC.

The J gene is TRBJ2-1, the V gene TRBV6-5; unclear D gene. Germline loops: CDR1 MNHEY, CDR2 SVGAGI. With 5 bases removed from V and 0 bases from J, the gap between germline ends came to 8 bases. The CDR3 contains 14 residues. The CDR3 sequence is CASSRRGSYNEQFF. DNA for the CDR3: TGTGCCAGCAGTCGGAGAGGCTCCTACAATGAGCAGTTCTTC.

The chain links TRBV7-3 to TRBJ2-2; D gene ambiguous. V was shortened by 2 bases and J by 1 base, with 2 bases between the two germline ends. Germline V gene sequence: CDR1 SGHTA, CDR2 FQGTGA. This CDR3 region has 13 residues. CDR3 loop: CASSLRNTGELFF. The CDR3 DNA follows: TGTGCCAGCAGCTTACGGAACACCGGGGAGCTGTTTTTT.

The chain recombines TRBV4-1 with TRBJ2-7; 9 bases align to TRBD2. This CDR3 has 16 amino acids. CDR1 MGHRA and CDR2 YSYEKL come from the germline V gene. V was pared by 2 bases and J by 4 bases, with 9 bases of the junction left unmatched. The CDR3 coding sequence is TGCGCCAGCAGCCAAACCTTAGCGGGAGTAGGGTACGAGCAGTACTTC. Encoded protein: CASSQTLAGVGYEQYF.

The V gene is TRBV6-5, the J gene TRBJ2-3; no reliable D call. The CDR3 runs to 14 residues. Germline V gene data show CDR1 as MNHEY and CDR2 as SVGAGI. Trimming cost V 4 bases and J 1 base, with 9 bases left between them. CDR3 region: CASSSRRGTDTQYF. CDR3 nucleotide sequence: TGTGCCAGCAGTTCTCGGAGAGGCACAGATACGCAGTATTTT.

The genes are TRBV29-1 and TRBJ2-3; D possibly corresponds to TRBD2 (5 bases). CDR3 size: 15 residues. V was clipped by 5 bases and J by 0 bases, with 15 bases between them. Germline-derived CDR1 and CDR2 are SQVTM and ANQGSEA. The CDR3 here is CSVLGRGASTDTQYF. The CDR3 DNA is TGCAGCGTTCTGGGTCGGGGAGCTAGCACAGATACGCAGTATTTT.

V and J are TRBV5-1 and TRBJ1-1; 7 nucleotides agree with TRBD1. This CDR3 spans 14 amino acids. Germline V gene data show CDR1 as SGHRS and CDR2 as YFSETQ. V gave up 4 bases and J gave up 4 bases; unmatched junction bases: 7. Written as DNA, the CDR3 is TGCGCCAGCAGCAGCACAGGGGTTACCACTGAAGCTTTCTTT. As protein: CASSSTGVTTEAFF.

This clone was seen just once. J is TRBJ2-3 and V is TRBV28; 10 bases are shared with TRBD1. Trimming at V came to 2 bases and at J to 1 base, leaving 3 bases not matched to a gene. The V gene's germline CDR1 is MDHEN and CDR2 SYDVKM. This CDR3 has 16 amino acids. The CDR3: CASSLRTGGGTDTQYF. In DNA, the CDR3 is TGTGCCAGCAGTTTAAGGACAGGGGGAGGCACAGATACGCAGTATTTT.

This chain joins TRBV4-1 and TRBJ1-2; D unclear. Between the trimmed V and J ends, which lost 1 base and 8 bases, there was a span of 14 bases. Germline loops: CDR1 MGHRA, CDR2 YSYEKL. This CDR3 is built from 14 residues. The CDR3 protein is CASSQVYSSVGYTF. The CDR3 nucleotides are TGCGCCAGCAGCCAAGTTTATAGTTCGGTCGGCTACACCTTC.